Listed here is a single T cell receptor beta chain. Its target is not known. 10X single-cell V(D)J and 5' gene-expression libraries profiled CSF cells. TCRdb re-called the 10x single-cell sequencing reads and gives one entry per CDR3 protein, without DNA. The table for this sample gives over 1,400 distinct CDR3 sequences. This sample was taken from a study of CD8 T cells in cerebrospinal fluid in Alzheimer's disease. Study information: Two single-cell methods, plate-based nested PCR and droplet-based sequencing, assessed CSF clonal expansion.

Per germline, CDR1 LNHDA and CDR2 SQIVND (reference sequence). The CDR3 contains 18 residues. Broader study findings: Versus healthy subjects, Alzheimer's patients more often had clones of at least 3%.

No participant had an acute infectious disease, and all were physically fit. Sequenced sample: cerebrospinal fluid. The V and J genes are TRBV19 and TRBJ2-3; TCRdb picks TRBD2, but there is no DNA to check that call. The receptor's source is a human donor with mild cognitive impairment. CDR3 sequence: CASSIEPGRGTSFDTQYF.